The 20 T cell receptor beta chains presented below share a single source sample, sequenced in a study of CD8+CD57+ T cells in acquired aplastic anemia. Previously, flow cytometry had revealed CD8+CD57+ cell expansion in the patients chosen for sequencing. Profiling that covered TCR beta VDJ and CDR3 relied on genomic DNA as its template. TCRdb re-called the reads through MiXCR, storing one row per CDR3 protein. The sample holds some 170,000 distinct CDR3 sequences; 40% to 50% are singletons and the top ten take 0.85% to 1.3%. The sample consisted of sorted CD4+, CD8+, or CD8+CD57+ T cells (not recorded which) from PBMCs. Receptor source: a human donor with aplastic anemia.

The count of this clonotype is one. The rearrangement uses TRBV7-3 and TRBJ2-1, with 7 positions matching TRBD2. The CDR3 is made up of 13 amino acids. Germline CDR1 and CDR2: SGHTA and FQGTGA. The ends lost 8 bases at V and 8 bases at J; junction bases unmatched: 9. CDR3 DNA: TGTGCCAGCCGTCTAGCGGCCTATGATGAGCAGTTCTTC. Translating gives CASRLAAYDEQFF.

This clonotype showed up many times. The chain employs TRBV7-9 and TRBJ2-1, with D perhaps being TRBD1 or TRBD2 (5 bases each). Germline V CDR1 and CDR2: SEHNR, FQNEAQ (reference sequence). This CDR3 comprises 17 residues. Deletions cut 1 base from V and 0 bases from J, with 13 bases between. This CDR3 is CASSLGGSANSYNEQFF. In DNA, the CDR3 is TGTGCCAGCAGCTTAGGGGGGTCGGCTAACTCCTACAATGAGCAGTTCTTC.

This chain joins TRBV24-1 and TRBJ1-5, with 7 bases that match TRBD1. In germline, CDR1 is KGHDR, CDR2 SFDVKD. Germline trimming cut 5 bases from V and 2 bases from J; bases unmatched to any gene: 8. The CDR3 extends over 16 amino acids. This chain's CDR3 is CATSGAAGGGNQPQHF. CDR3 in DNA: TGTGCCACCAGTGGAGCCGCAGGGGGTGGCAATCAGCCCCAGCATTTT.

The V gene is TRBV7-8, the J gene TRBJ2-7; 12 bases are a match to TRBD2. The CDR3 sequence is 16 residues long. Germline CDR1 and CDR2: SGHVS and FQNEAQ. The trim removed 4 bases at V and 2 bases at J, leaving 6 bases unmatched. The CDR3 DNA reads as TGTGCCAGCAGCTCCCAGGGGACTAGCGGGCCCTACGAGCAGTACTTC. Protein product: CASSSQGTSGPYEQYF.

The J gene is TRBJ2-1, the V gene TRBV12-5; the D is unclear. Germline V gives CDR1 LGHNT, CDR2 FRNRAP. CDR3 length equals 12 residues. V was cut by 3 bases and J by 10 bases, with 10 bases left in between. CDR3 sequence reads: CASGFRESEQFF. As DNA, the CDR3 is TGTGCTAGTGGTTTCAGAGAAAGCGAGCAGTTCTTC.

The chain couples TRBV5-4 to TRBJ1-3; D ambiguous. This CDR3 contains 17 residues. The germline V and J ends were trimmed by 3 bases and 4 bases, with 20 bases remaining between them. Per the germline V gene, CDR1 is SGHNT and CDR2 is YYREEE (reference sequence). The CDR3 here is CASSYKLSDLRGNTIYF. The CDR3 coding sequence is TGTGCCAGCAGCTACAAACTCTCGGATTTAAGAGGAAACACCATATATTTT.

Comment on this clonotype: A much larger clone differs by one base, so this may be a read error. The chain links TRBV5-5 to TRBJ1-1, with 10 bases matching TRBD1. The length of the CDR3 is 17 residues. CDR1 and CDR2 (germline): SGHKS, YYEKEE (reference sequence). CDR3 sequence reads: CASSPPGQGWRSTEALF. The DNA for the CDR3 is TGTGCCAGCAGCCCCCCGGGACAGGGGTGGAGGAGCACTGAAGCTCTCTTT.

The chain has TRBV6-1 and TRBJ2-7; 7 bases line up with TRBD1. The germline gives CDR1 MNHNS, CDR2 SASEGT. This CDR3 region has 16 residues. Trimming at V came to 9 bases and at J to 0 bases, leaving 14 bases not matched to a gene. As DNA, the CDR3 is TGTGCCAGTGAGGGATGGTCGACAGGGCACTCCTACGAGCAGTACTTC. Its protein is CASEGWSTGHSYEQYF.

This clonotype was detected many times. This sequence joins TRBV4-3 and TRBJ2-3; D gene unclear. This CDR3 has 15 amino acids. V gave up 0 bases and J gave up 0 bases, with 7 bases separating them. Germline CDR1 and CDR2: LGHNA and YSLEER. CDR3 residues: CASSQEGSSTDTQYF. DNA of the CDR3: TGCGCCAGCAGCCAAGAGGGCTCCAGCACAGATACGCAGTATTTT.

Note on this clonotype: At one boundary the junction diverges from the germline segment, which might be a read error. The J gene is TRBJ2-3, the V gene TRBV24-1; TRBD1 agrees at 7 bases. The CDR3 has 15 amino acids. Per the germline V gene, CDR1 is KGHDR and CDR2 is SFDVKD. CDR3 coding DNA: TGTGTCACCAGTGAATTCCAGGGGGGCACAGATACGCAGTATTTT. Its protein product is CVTSEFQGGTDTQYF.

This clonotype came up once. The gene calls are TRBV12-3 or TRBV12-4 and TRBJ1-2; TRBD1 agrees at 9 bases. J lost 8 bases, V lost 4 bases, and 2 bases had no gene match. The CDR3 length is 12 residues. The CDR3 reads CASSWDREGYTF. For the CDR3, the DNA is TGTGCCAGCAGTTGGGACAGGGAAGGCTACACCTTC.

In this sample, this clonotype turned up many times. V usage is TRBV25-1 and J usage is TRBJ1-2, with TRBD1 as a possible D gene (6 bases). Germline V gives CDR1 MGHDK, CDR2 SYGVNS. The CDR3 totals 14 residues. Trimming left V 3 bases short and J 4 bases short, with 12 bases between. The DNA for the CDR3 is TGTGCCAGCAGTGATAGGGACAAACTCTATGGCTACACCTTC. Translating gives CASSDRDKLYGYTF.

In its sample, this clonotype was seen a few times. The chain couples TRBV11-2 to TRBJ1-1; perhaps TRBD1 as D (6 bases). Germline V gives CDR1 SGHAT, CDR2 FQNNGV. Trimming left V 5 bases short and J 4 bases short, with 14 bases between. This CDR3 is 14 amino acids long. The CDR3 reads CASSLLQGRTEAFF. The CDR3 coding sequence is TGTGCCAGCAGCCTCCTACAGGGCCGCACTGAAGCTTTCTTT.

Here the CDR3 DNA reads TGCAGTGTTCTAGCGGGGGGGCAGTACGAGCAGTACTTC. It codes for CSVLAGGQYEQYF. The J gene is TRBJ2-7, the V gene TRBV20-1, with 12 bases aligning to TRBD2. The CDR3 has 13 amino acids. V was pared by 7 bases and J by 4 bases, with 5 bases of the junction left unmatched. Per germline, CDR1 DFQATT and CDR2 SNEGSKA (reference sequence).

This clonotype was counted between two and nine times. V gene TRBV18 combines with J gene TRBJ1-2; D ambiguous. The V end lost 2 bases, the J end lost 8 bases, and 12 bases lay between the germline ends. The CDR3 spans 13 residues. Germline V lookup: CDR1 KGHSH, CDR2 LQKENI. The CDR3 region is CASSPLETQGYTF. The CDR3 DNA reads as TGTGCCAGCTCACCATTGGAGACTCAGGGCTACACCTTC.

This clonotype appeared once. This may arise from a read error, as a much more abundant clone is one base away. V usage is TRBV20-1 and J usage is TRBJ2-4; no firm D call. This CDR3 has 14 residues. Germline V gene data show CDR1 as DFQATT and CDR2 as SNEGSKA (reference sequence). V was clipped by 3 bases and J by 0 bases, with 9 bases between them. CDR3 in amino acids: CSASAQLAKNIQYF. For the CDR3, the DNA is TGCAGTGCTAGTGCACAGCTAGCCAAAAACATTCAGTACTTC.

This clonotype was picked up many times. The V gene is TRBV13, the J gene TRBJ1-3; unclear D gene. V was cut by 5 bases and J by 4 bases, with 12 bases left in between. This CDR3 is built from 14 residues. Germline V gene data show CDR1 as PRHDT and CDR2 as FYEKMQ (reference sequence). CDR3 in DNA: TGTGCCAGCAGCCAAATTAAGGGAGGAAACACCATATATTTT. Protein: CASSQIKGGNTIYF. Full variable domain (remainder filled in from reference TRBV13 and TRBJ1-3): AAGVIQSPRHLIKEKRETATLKCYPIPRHDTVYWYQQGPGQDPQFLISFYEKMQSDKGSIPDRFSAQQFSDYHSELNMSSLELGDSALYFCASSQIKGGNTIYFGEGSWLTVV.

This rearrangement joins TRBV4-3 to TRBJ2-2, with 13 bases lining up with TRBD2. The CDR3 is made up of 16 amino acids. Trimming at V came to 5 bases and at J to 5 bases, leaving 5 bases not matched to a gene. CDR1 LGHNA and CDR2 YSLEER come from the germline V gene. DNA for the CDR3: TGCGCCAGCAGCACTAGCGGGGGGGCGGATACCGGGGAGCTGTTTTTT. Translation gives CASSTSGGADTGELFF.

The chain joins TRBV5-1 to TRBJ1-1, with D tentatively TRBD1 (5 bases). This CDR3 has 15 residues. V was shortened by 2 bases and J by 0 bases, with 11 bases between the two germline ends. Germline loops: CDR1 SGHRS, CDR2 YFSETQ. CDR3 in amino acids: CASSFAGNMNTEAFF. CDR3 in DNA: TGCGCCAGCAGCTTCGCAGGGAACATGAACACTGAAGCTTTCTTT.

This clonotype showed up many times. J is TRBJ2-3 and V is TRBV6-6, with D unclear. Germline V CDR1 and CDR2: MNHNY, SVGAGI (reference sequence). The V end was cut by 2 bases, the J end by 8 bases, with 5 bases between. The CDR3 loop spans 11 amino acids. CDR3 coding DNA: TGTGCCAGCAGTTACCTGGGTACGCAGTATTTT. Its protein is CASSYLGTQYF.